These 28 T cell receptor beta chains share one sample of origin, sequenced in a study of control samples from healthy donors and cancer patients. The protocol was immunoSEQ multiplex PCR, while the TCRdb copy is restricted to in-frame clones and leaves out a portion. The sample carries roughly 59,000 clones, about 92% recorded once. Sequenced: PBMCs. These TCRs come from a man aged 40-55 years with colorectal cancer.

The rearrangement uses TRBV12-3 or TRBV12-4 and TRBJ1-5; perhaps TRBD1 as D (5 bases). CDR3 length: 12 residues. Trimming shortened V by 5 bases and J by 4 bases, and 6 bases separated the two germline ends. The CDR3 loop is CASSRQNQPQHF. In nucleotides, the CDR3 is TGTGCCAGCAGTCGACAGAATCAGCCCCAGCATTTT.

This chain links TRBV9 with TRBJ2-5; D not certain. V dropped 2 bases and J dropped 2 bases, with 13 bases sitting between them. The CDR3 is 15 amino acids. Germline V lookup: CDR1 SGDLS, CDR2 YYNGEE. CDR3 in DNA: TGTGCCAGCAGCGTCCGAGACGCCGAACAAGAGACCCAGTACTTC. This encodes CASSVRDAEQETQYF.

The J gene is TRBJ2-5, the V gene TRBV20-1; tentatively, D is TRBD1 (6 bases). CDR3 size: 11 residues. The germline V gene encodes CDR1 DFQATT and CDR2 SNEGSKA (reference sequence). Trimming removed 7 bases from V and 2 bases from J, with 8 bases in between. The DNA for the CDR3 is TGCAGTGGGGGACATCAAGAGACCCAGTACTTC. Encoded protein: CSGGHQETQYF.

This chain uses TRBV7-2 with TRBJ2-7, with D maybe TRBD2 (6 bases). The CDR3 spans 13 residues. The ends were cut back, 2 bases at V and 2 bases at J, with 7 bases in the middle. Germline V gives CDR1 SGHTA, CDR2 FQGNSA. The CDR3 loop is CASSLLATYEQYF. CDR3 DNA sequence: TGTGCCAGCAGCTTACTAGCGACCTACGAGCAGTACTTC.

V gene TRBV7-8 combines with J gene TRBJ1-5; a possible D gene is TRBD1 (6 bases). This CDR3 is 15 amino acids long. Germline CDR1 SGHVS, CDR2 FQNEAQ. Trimming removed 5 bases from V and 3 bases from J, with 14 bases in between. CDR3 bases: TGTGCCAGCAGCCCCCATGGGACACTCAATCAGCCCCAGCATTTT. Translating gives CASSPHGTLNQPQHF. The whole variable domain, filled in from reference TRBV7-8 and TRBJ1-5, reads GAGVSQSPRYKVAKRGQDVALRCDPISGHVSLFWYQQALGQGPEFLTYFQNEAQLDKSGLPSDRFFAERPEGSVSTLKIQRTQQEDSAVYLCASSPHGTLNQPQHFGDGTRLSIL.

This clone turned up a few times. The V call is TRBV2, the J call TRBJ2-3, with 11 nucleotides matching TRBD1. The CDR3 contains 15 residues. The V and J ends lost 6 bases and 7 bases, in that order; junction bases with no gene match: 9. Germline CDR1 is SNHLY and CDR2 is FYNNEI. The CDR3 loop reads CASRGGQGATYTQYF. CDR3 DNA: TGTGCCAGCAGGGGCGGACAGGGGGCTACTTATACGCAGTATTTT.

The chain is built from TRBV11-2 and TRBJ2-3; the D gene could be TRBD1 or TRBD2 (5 bases each). The length of the CDR3 is 14 residues. Germline V CDR1 and CDR2: SGHAT, FQNNGV. Trimming stripped 1 base from V and 5 bases from J, with 10 bases between. CDR3 sequence: CASSLGGFGDTQYF. CDR3 nucleotide sequence: TGTGCCAGCAGCTTAGGGGGGTTCGGAGATACGCAGTATTTT.

V and J are TRBV6-1 and TRBJ1-4; weak D call: TRBD1 (6 bases). The length of the CDR3 is 15 residues. V shed 2 bases and J shed 8 bases, with 15 bases lying between them. CDR1 MNHNS and CDR2 SASEGT come from the germline V gene. For the CDR3, the DNA is TGTGCCAGCAGTGAAAAGAAGGGGGGGGACGAAAAACTGTTTTTT. The encoded protein is CASSEKKGGDEKLFF.

This clone has just a few counts. The V gene is TRBV5-1, the J gene TRBJ2-7; 10 positions agree with TRBD1. Trimming cost V 4 bases and J 2 bases; bases outside gene matches: 6. The germline V gene has CDR1 SGHRS and CDR2 YFSETQ. The CDR3 is made up of 15 amino acids. The CDR3 DNA sequence: TGCGCCAGCAGCCCGTCAGGGACAGGGGCCTACGAGCAGTACTTC. Amino acid sequence: CASSPSGTGAYEQYF.

The genes are TRBV7-9 and TRBJ1-2; the D gene is possibly TRBD1 (5 bases). Per the germline V gene, CDR1 is SEHNR and CDR2 is FQNEAQ (reference sequence). The CDR3 runs 14 residues. Trimming removed 5 bases at V and 3 bases at J, with 13 bases between. CDR3 protein: CASSTRDADYGYTF. In DNA form, the CDR3 reads TGTGCCAGCAGCACCCGGGACGCAGACTATGGCTACACCTTC.

This rearrangement joins TRBV7-9 to TRBJ1-1, with TRBD1 identical over 7 bases. V was clipped by 3 bases and J by 0 bases; unmatched bases: 1. The CDR3 length is 14 residues. Germline CDR1 and CDR2: SEHNR and FQNEAQ (reference sequence). This CDR3 is CASSFTGVNTEAFF. The CDR3 DNA sequence: TGTGCCAGCAGCTTTACAGGGGTGAACACTGAAGCTTTCTTT.

This clone was counted once. This rearrangement joins TRBV11-2 to TRBJ2-1, with D possibly being TRBD1 or TRBD2 (5 bases each). CDR1 SGHAT and CDR2 FQNNGV come from the germline V gene. The CDR3 has 15 amino acids. Trimming shortened V by 0 bases and J by 9 bases, and 15 bases separated the two germline ends. The CDR3 nucleotides read TGTGCCAGCAGCTTAGATCTGGTTACGGGGCCTGAGCAGTTCTTC. Its translation is CASSLDLVTGPEQFF.

This clone was observed once. This chain joins TRBV15 and TRBJ2-7; D possibly uses TRBD1 or TRBD2 (5 bases each). Trimming left V 1 base short and J 6 bases short, with 19 bases between. This CDR3 is built from 16 residues. The V gene's germline CDR1 is LNHNV and CDR2 YYDKDF (reference sequence). The CDR3 is CATSRGDRARMGEQYF. The DNA of the CDR3 is TGTGCCACCAGCAGAGGGGACCGGGCCCGAATGGGCGAGCAGTACTTC.

The V gene is TRBV6-6, the J gene TRBJ2-7; D uncertain. V shed 4 bases and J shed 3 bases, with 10 bases lying between them. Germline values: CDR1 MNHNY, CDR2 SVGAGI (reference sequence). CDR3 size: 13 residues. The CDR3: CASSSRDNYEQYF. For the CDR3, the DNA is TGTGCCAGCAGTTCTCGAGACAACTACGAGCAGTACTTC.

V is TRBV5-6 and J is TRBJ1-5; TRBD1 is a possible D gene (6 bases). Germline V gene data show CDR1 as SGHDT and CDR2 as YYEEEE. This CDR3 has 15 amino acids. V was trimmed by 4 bases and J by 7 bases, leaving 18 bases between them. The CDR3 here is CASSIRQGTGQPQHF. CDR3 sequence (DNA): TGTGCCAGCAGCATCCGTCAGGGGACCGGGCAGCCCCAGCATTTT.

This chain links TRBV6-5 with TRBJ1-5; TRBD1 aligns across 9 bases. With 4 bases clipped from V and 4 bases from J, the junction kept 5 bases outside the gene matches. From germline, CDR1 is MNHEY and CDR2 SVGAGI. There are 15 residues in the CDR3. This CDR3 reads CASSWTGAPNQPQHF. The CDR3 coding sequence is TGTGCCAGCAGTTGGACAGGGGCCCCTAATCAGCCCCAGCATTTT.

The chain has TRBV6-5 and TRBJ1-1; D remains ambiguous. Germline V gene lookup returns CDR1 MNHEY and CDR2 SVGAGI. This CDR3 is built from 13 residues. V was clipped by 2 bases and J by 1 base, with 5 bases between them. The CDR3 DNA reads TGTGCCAGCAGTTACGTAGAGAACACTGAAGCTTTCTTT. This gives the protein CASSYVENTEAFF.

The J gene is TRBJ2-7, the V gene TRBV18; 8 positions match TRBD1. Losses at the gene ends were 4 bases for V and 0 bases for J; bases not matched to a gene: 11. This CDR3 comprises 17 residues. In germline, CDR1 is KGHSH, CDR2 LQKENI. CDR3 protein: CASSRVQGVASSYEQYF. CDR3 DNA sequence: TGTGCCAGCTCACGAGTACAGGGGGTGGCGAGCTCCTACGAGCAGTACTTC. Full variable domain (missing parts from reference TRBV18 and TRBJ2-7): NAGVMQNPRHLVRRRGQEARLRCSPMKGHSHVYWYRQLPEEGLKFMVYLQKENIIDESGMPKERFSAEFPKEGPSILRIQQVVRGDSAAYFCASSRVQGVASSYEQYFGPGTRLTVT.

The rearrangement links TRBV7-6 to TRBJ2-2, with D possibly being TRBD1 (5 bases). Trimming took 5 bases from V and 0 from J, leaving 13 bases between them. This CDR3 has 16 amino acids. Germline V gene lookup returns CDR1 SGHVS and CDR2 FNYEAQ. CDR3 sequence (DNA): TGTGCCAGCAGCCCAACAGGTGGAACGAACACCGGGGAGCTGTTTTTT. As protein: CASSPTGGTNTGELFF.

V gene TRBV11-2 combines with J gene TRBJ2-7; no firm D call. Per the germline V gene, CDR1 is SGHAT and CDR2 is FQNNGV. The CDR3 covers 12 residues. Trimming left V 2 bases short and J 5 bases short, with 7 bases between. The DNA for the CDR3 is TGTGCCAGCAGCTTACCGTTAAACGAGCAGTACTTC. This encodes CASSLPLNEQYF.

The chain recombines TRBV29-1 with TRBJ2-1; 8 nucleotides align to TRBD1. The junction had 13 bases not matched to a gene; V was cut back by 8 bases and J by 7 bases. The CDR3 totals 14 residues. Germline CDR1 and CDR2: SQVTM and ANQGSEA. CDR3 sequence: CSFLGTGQGNEQFF. The CDR3 coding sequence is TGCAGCTTTCTTGGGACAGGTCAGGGAAATGAGCAGTTCTTC.

The chain has TRBV27 and TRBJ2-7, with 7 positions matching TRBD2. The ends lost 5 bases at V and 0 bases at J; junction bases unmatched: 7. Germline V CDR1 and CDR2: MNHEY, SMNVEV (reference sequence). This CDR3 spans 15 amino acids. CDR3: CASSPVGGSSYEQYF. The CDR3 nucleotides read TGTGCCAGCAGTCCCGTGGGGGGGAGCTCCTACGAGCAGTACTTC.

V gene TRBV6-5 combines with J gene TRBJ2-3, with D possibly being TRBD1 or TRBD2 (6 bases each). Germline V gene lookup returns CDR1 MNHEY and CDR2 SVGAGI. Between the trimmed V and J ends, which lost 7 bases and 3 bases, there was a span of 14 bases. The CDR3 is made up of 14 amino acids. CDR3 DNA sequence: TGTGCCAGCAACGGTAGGAGGGGGACAGATACGCAGTATTTT. Its translation: CASNGRRGTDTQYF.

The chain employs TRBV19 and TRBJ1-5; 7 bases agree with TRBD1. Germline V gene lookup returns CDR1 LNHDA and CDR2 SQIVND (reference sequence). The CDR3 extends over 15 amino acids. The trim removed 3 bases at V and 0 bases at J, leaving 2 bases unmatched. The CDR3 spells CASSIWDSSNQPQHF. The CDR3 DNA reads TGTGCCAGTAGTATTTGGGACAGTAGCAATCAGCCCCAGCATTTT.

J is TRBJ1-4 and V is TRBV4-1; no definite D call. This CDR3 has 15 amino acids. Germline CDR1 is MGHRA and CDR2 is YSYEKL. The V gene lost 4 bases and the J gene lost 8 bases, with 17 bases spanning the gap. The CDR3 DNA follows: TGCGCCAGCAGCCTTCGGACCTCTCTTAGAGAAAAACTGTTTTTT. It encodes CASSLRTSLREKLFF.

This chain connects TRBV6-2 or TRBV6-3 to TRBJ1-6; D call uncertain. V lost 5 bases and J lost 10, with 6 bases in between. CDR1 is MNHEY and CDR2 is SVGEGT in the germline V gene. This CDR3 spans 11 amino acids. The CDR3, as DNA: TGTGCCAGCAGTCCCGGGTCACCCCTCCACTTT. This encodes CASSPGSPLHF.

The chain employs TRBV24-1 and TRBJ2-2; 7 nucleotides line up with TRBD1. Germline CDR1 reads KGHDR; CDR2 reads SFDVKD. Trimming at V came to 5 bases and at J to 1 base, leaving 0 bases not matched to a gene. The CDR3 has 14 residues. The CDR3 coding sequence is TGTGCCACCAGTGGACAGGGGAACACCGGGGAGCTGTTTTTT. It translates to CATSGQGNTGELFF.

The chain joins TRBV28 to TRBJ2-5; 8 bases map to TRBD1. V lost 6 bases and J lost 4; bases outside the gene matches: 4. In germline, CDR1 is MDHEN, CDR2 SYDVKM. This CDR3 is built from 13 residues. The CDR3 here is CASSPDRAETQYF. The CDR3 nucleotides are TGTGCCAGCAGCCCGGACAGGGCAGAGACCCAGTACTTC.